This entry is about one T cell receptor (beta chain). No antigen is known for it. The source of the sample is a study of T cell repertoires in cytomegalovirus infection. The overall study: Matching HLA type, along with CMV infection, was indicated by public TCR beta signatures. Study observations and caveats: Cumulative frequency (of public TCR beta family members) identified carriers of CMV plus the relevant HLA. Clonotypes of TCR beta that were HLA-C-restricted and CMV-specific dominated the ex vivo response.

The CDR3 is made up of 12 amino acids. V lost 5 bases and J 9 bases, leaving 13 bases between the germline ends. One entry per CDR3 protein results from TCRdb running MiXCR on the reads. The sample contains 100,000 to 150,000 distinct CDR3 sequences, about 24% of which appear only once. Sequenced input: PBMCs, sequenced either directly or after in vitro stimulation (not recorded which). This chain links TRBV12-3 or TRBV12-4 with TRBJ1-1; D remains ambiguous. The TCR sequence derives from a human donor in good health (CMV status not recorded). Some clones in this sample may be carry-over from other donors' samples. The CDR3 spells CASSPNGGKAFF. The CDR3 DNA is TGTGCCAGCAGTCCTAATGGCGGGAAAGCTTTCTTT.